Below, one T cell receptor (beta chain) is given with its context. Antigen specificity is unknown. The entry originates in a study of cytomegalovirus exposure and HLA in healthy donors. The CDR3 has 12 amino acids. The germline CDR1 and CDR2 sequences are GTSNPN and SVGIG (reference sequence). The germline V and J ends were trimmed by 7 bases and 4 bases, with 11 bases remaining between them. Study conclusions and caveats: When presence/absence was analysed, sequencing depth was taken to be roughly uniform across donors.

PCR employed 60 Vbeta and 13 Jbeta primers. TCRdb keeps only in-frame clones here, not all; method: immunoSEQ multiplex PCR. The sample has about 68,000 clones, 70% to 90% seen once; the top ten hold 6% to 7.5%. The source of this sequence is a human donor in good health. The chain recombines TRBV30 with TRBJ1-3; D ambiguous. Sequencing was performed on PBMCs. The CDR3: CASPGLGNTIYF. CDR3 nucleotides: TGTGCCTCGCCAGGTTTAGGAAACACCATATATTTT. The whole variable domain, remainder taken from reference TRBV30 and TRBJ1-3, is SQTIHQWPATLVQPVGSPLSLECTVEGTSNPNLYWYRQAAGRGLQLLFYSVGIGQISSEVPQNLSASRPQDRQFILSSKKLLLSDSGFYLCASPGLGNTIYFGEGSWLTVV.